These 19 T cell receptor beta chains share one sample of origin, sequenced in a study of metastatic and nonmetastatic thyroid tumors. TCRdb reprocessed the PCR reads using MiXCR. Of some 38,000 clones listed, approximately 19% are singletons. Patients had received no treatment of any kind before thyroid surgery. The sample consisted of blood. The receptors were sampled from a female donor with papillary thyroid cancer or a benign thyroid nodule (not recorded which). Some clones in this sample may be carry-over from other donors' samples.

This clone was recorded at least ten times. V is TRBV10-3 and J is TRBJ1-4; D ambiguous. V was trimmed by 4 bases and J by 8 bases, leaving 11 bases between them. The CDR3 contains 13 residues. Germline loops: CDR1 ENHRY, CDR2 SYGVKD. The CDR3 here is CAISAESSEKLFF. The CDR3 bases are TGTGCCATCAGTGCTGAGTCGAGCGAAAAACTGTTTTTT.

This clone was seen more than once but under ten times. The junction shows a germline mismatch at one end, possibly a read error. J is TRBJ1-5 and V is TRBV6-2 or TRBV6-3; D is possibly TRBD1 (5 bases). This CDR3 contains 13 residues. The germline gives CDR1 MNHEY, CDR2 SVGEGT. CDR3 DNA: TGTGCCAGCAGTTCCGGGACGGGCCAGCCCCAACATTTT. This codes for CASSSGTGQPQHF.

This clone was detected many times. The gene calls are TRBV19 and TRBJ2-3, with 9 bases matching TRBD1. The V gene's germline CDR1 is LNHDA and CDR2 SQIVND (reference sequence). This CDR3 spans 15 amino acids. With 4 bases clipped from V and 5 bases from J, the junction kept 7 bases outside the gene matches. Written as DNA, the CDR3 is TGTGCCAGTAGTACCGCCGGACAGGGGAAAGATACGCAGTATTTT. This codes for CASSTAGQGKDTQYF.

In its sample, this clone was seen many times. CDR3 region: CASSTGTSGHTGELFF. The CDR3 coding sequence is TGTGCCAGCAGCACCGGGACTAGCGGACACACCGGGGAGCTGTTTTTT. V is TRBV5-4 and J is TRBJ2-2, with 11 bases aligning to TRBD2. The CDR3 length is 16 residues. Germline CDR1 and CDR2: SGHNT and YYREEE (reference sequence). The ends lost 4 bases at V and 3 bases at J; junction bases unmatched: 5.

This clone was recorded at least ten times. The V call is TRBV11-1, the J call TRBJ2-3; TRBD2 matches 8 bases. The germline gives CDR1 SGHAT, CDR2 FQDESV (reference sequence). The CDR3 runs to 16 residues. Trimming cost V 4 bases and J 6 bases; bases outside gene matches: 12. This CDR3 reads CASSSQREMVEDTQYF. CDR3 nucleotides: TGTGCCAGCAGCTCCCAGCGGGAGATGGTGGAGGATACGCAGTATTTT. Filled out from reference TRBV11-1 and TRBJ2-3, the complete variable domain reads EAEVAQSPRYKITEKSQAVAFWCDPISGHATLYWYRQILGQGPELLVQFQDESVVDDSQLPKDRFSAERLKGVDSTLKIQPAELGDSAMYLCASSSQREMVEDTQYFGPGTRLTVL.

V and J are TRBV5-1 and TRBJ1-1; possible D gene TRBD1, 5 bases. Germline CDR1 is SGHRS and CDR2 is YFSETQ. This CDR3 has 12 amino acids. V was trimmed by 3 bases and J by 4 bases, leaving 7 bases between them. The CDR3 loop reads CASSSGATEAFF. In nucleotides, the CDR3 is TGCGCCAGCAGCTCCGGGGCCACTGAAGCTTTCTTT.

The gene calls are TRBV20-1 and TRBJ2-3, with 9 bases that match TRBD2. Trimming removed 4 bases from V and 6 bases from J; junction bases left unmatched: 8. This CDR3 region has 14 residues. Germline values: CDR1 DFQATT, CDR2 SNEGSKA (reference sequence). This chain's CDR3 is CSAIPAGGHDTQYF. The CDR3 DNA is TGCAGTGCTATACCTGCGGGAGGGCACGATACGCAGTATTTT.

This clone was counted between two and nine times. The chain combines TRBV6-1 with TRBJ2-7; 7 nucleotides match TRBD1. Per the germline V gene, CDR1 is MNHNS and CDR2 is SASEGT. The CDR3 is made up of 13 amino acids. The J segment lost 1 base and the V segment lost 5 bases, leaving 2 bases of the junction unmatched. CDR3 sequence: CASSQTGSYEQYF. The CDR3 DNA follows: TGTGCCAGCAGTCAGACAGGGTCCTACGAGCAGTACTTC.

Concerning this clone itself: The CDR3 ends on some other residue instead of the conserved phenylalanine or tryptophan, so this is likely a read error. V gene TRBV20-1 combines with J gene TRBJ1-2; 10 bases align to TRBD1. This CDR3 comprises 12 residues. V was pared by 4 bases and J by 8 bases, with 4 bases of the junction left unmatched. In germline, CDR1 is DFQATT, CDR2 SNEGSKA (reference sequence). The CDR3 spells CSAMTGGRGYTS. The DNA for the CDR3 is TGCAGTGCTATGACAGGGGGCAGGGGCTACACCTCT.

This clone was seen ten or more times. The chain links TRBV2 to TRBJ2-1; tentative D call: TRBD2 (5 bases). The CDR3 consists of 14 residues. The germline V and J ends were trimmed by 6 bases and 3 bases, with 12 bases remaining between them. Germline CDR1 reads SNHLY; CDR2 reads FYNNEI. CDR3 amino acids: CASRPLAGYNEQFF. CDR3 in DNA: TGTGCCAGCAGGCCCCTTGCGGGCTACAATGAGCAGTTCTTC.

The sample holds many counts of this clone. The V gene is TRBV19, the J gene TRBJ2-5; 9 bases are shared with TRBD1. Germline V lookup: CDR1 LNHDA, CDR2 SQIVND (reference sequence). Trimming removed 4 bases from V and 3 bases from J; junction bases left unmatched: 0. This CDR3 is built from 13 residues. The CDR3 bases are TGTGCCAGTAGTAGACAGGGGGAAGAGACCCAGTACTTC. Translation gives CASSRQGEETQYF.

In this sample, this clone is medium-sized. V and J are TRBV5-1 and TRBJ2-1; D could derive from TRBD1 or TRBD2 (6 bases each). The CDR3 sequence is 14 residues long. Germline lookup yields CDR1 SGHRS and CDR2 YFSETQ. V lost 2 bases, J lost 15 bases, and 21 bases lay in between. CDR3: CASSLLLRDSRGFF. The CDR3 coding sequence is TGCGCCAGCAGCTTACTACTCCGGGACTCCAGGGGGTTCTTC.

This clone was recorded many times. In the same sample, other DNA sequences code for this CDR3. V gene TRBV4-1 combines with J gene TRBJ2-7, with TRBD2 matching 8 bases. J gave up 4 bases and V 11 bases, and 10 bases lay outside the gene matches. This CDR3 comprises 13 residues. The germline V gene encodes CDR1 MGHRA and CDR2 YSYEKL. The CDR3 region is CAPRLPSGYEQYF. The CDR3 DNA reads as TGCGCCCCCCGCTTACCTAGCGGGTACGAGCAGTACTTC.

This clone has a count of ten or more. This specimen includes other DNA sequences encoding the same CDR3. The gene calls are TRBV11-1 and TRBJ2-1, with 9 positions matching TRBD2. In germline, CDR1 is SGHAT, CDR2 FQDESV (reference sequence). J was trimmed by 8 bases and V by 4 bases; bases with no gene match: 12. The CDR3 runs to 16 residues. The CDR3 sequence: CASSSRDSGSFYEQFF. The CDR3 DNA follows: TGTGCCAGCAGCTCCCGTGATAGCGGGAGTTTCTATGAGCAGTTCTTC.

This clone appeared a single time. The genes are TRBV7-9 and TRBJ2-7, with D perhaps TRBD1 or TRBD2 (6 bases each). V lost 1 base and J 11 bases, leaving 18 bases between the germline ends. The CDR3 length is 14 residues. The V gene's germline CDR1 is SEHNR and CDR2 FQNEAQ (reference sequence). The CDR3 sequence is CASSLVGTSGEEYF. CDR3 coding DNA: TGTGCCAGCAGCTTAGTCGGGACCTCAGGGGAGGAGTACTTC.

This clone appeared many times. J is TRBJ2-3 and V is TRBV19; possibly TRBD1 for D (6 bases). The CDR3 contains 16 residues. The V and J ends lost 5 bases and 1 base respectively, with 16 bases between them. Looked up from germline, CDR1 is LNHDA and CDR2 is SQIVND (reference sequence). DNA of the CDR3: TGTGCCAGTAGTGTCCGGACAGCCCGGGGCACAGATACGCAGTATTTT. This codes for CASSVRTARGTDTQYF.

Turning to this clone: An end of the junction does not agree with germline; a read error may underlie this. J is TRBJ2-2 and V is TRBV12-5; D is possibly TRBD1 (6 bases). Germline V CDR1 and CDR2: LGHNT, FRNRAP. The CDR3 consists of 15 residues. CDR3 loop: CASGLGIGDTGELFF. CDR3 bases: TGTGCTAGTGGTTTGGGAATAGGGGACACAGGGGAGCTGTTTTTT. Combining the CDR3 with reference TRBV12-5 and TRBJ2-2 gives the whole variable domain DARVTQTPRHKVTEMGQEVTMRCQPILGHNTVFWYRQTMMQGLELLAYFRNRAPLDDSGMPKDRFSAEMPDATLATLKIQPSEPRDSAVYFCASGLGIGDTGELFFGEGSRLTVL.

This clone was found many times. Compared with germline, one end of the junction differs, possibly owing to a read error. The rearrangement links TRBV5-4 to TRBJ1-6; D remains unclear. Germline V CDR1 and CDR2: SGHNT, YYREEE (reference sequence). The CDR3 totals 12 residues. CDR3 region: CASSSSNSPLHF. As DNA, the CDR3 is TGTGCCAGCAGCTCCTCTAATTCACCCCTCCACTTT.

This clone showed up just a few times. This chain uses TRBV6-2 or TRBV6-3 with TRBJ2-7; the match to TRBD1 covers 7 bases. Germline CDR1 and CDR2: MNHEY and SVGEGT. V gave up 6 bases and J gave up 4 bases; unmatched junction bases: 12. The CDR3 is made up of 15 amino acids. For the CDR3, the DNA is TGTGCCAGCAGCCTTGGTACGACAGGGAAATACGAGCAGTACTTC. Translation: CASSLGTTGKYEQYF.